The TCR beta chain described here comes from a study of chemoradiotherapy in HPV16-positive cancers. The wider study: Candidate HPV-specific clones and shared TCR motifs came from a couple of HPV16-positive patients. Notes on the study in general: HPV-specific T cells were functionally defined from only a couple of HPV16-positive patients. HPV-responsive T-cell expansion during chemoradiotherapy was linked to improved recurrence-free survival in HPV16-positive patients. Candidate HPV-specific clones and E7-related TCR motifs grew in tumor during treatment.

There are 13 residues in the CDR3. The V and J ends lost 3 bases and 3 bases respectively, with 8 bases between them. Germline V lookup: CDR1 KGHSH, CDR2 LQKENI. Some clones are missing from TCRdb's copy, which holds only in-frame ones; the method was immunoSEQ multiplex PCR. The table shows about 790 clones, with about four fifths occurring only once. With respect to this clone: The antigen is not known.

The specimen was tumor tissue, collected from a patient who underwent chemoradiotherapy. The V and J genes are TRBV18 and TRBJ2-5; D is possibly TRBD2 (5 bases). The sequence was collected from a human donor with HPV-associated anogenital cancer. As DNA, the CDR3 is TGTGCCAGCTCACCCGGGATCGAAGAGACCCAGTACTTC. It is translated as CASSPGIEETQYF. The entire variable domain, with the rest obtained from reference TRBV18 and TRBJ2-5, is as follows: NAGVMQNPRHLVRRRGQEARLRCSPMKGHSHVYWYRQLPEEGLKFMVYLQKENIIDESGMPKERFSAEFPKEGPSILRIQQVVRGDSAAYFCASSPGIEETQYFGPGTRLLVL.